Sequencing of this TCR beta chain was carried out in a study of identical twins. The study, taken as a whole, reports: For cord blood, abundant beta clonotypes had fewer insertions, unlike memory repertoires, which showed none.

This clonotype was detected only a few times. Its matching antigen is unknown. TCRdb ran MiXCR on the 5' RACE reads and lists one entry per CDR3 protein. The data show 650,000 to 750,000 distinct CDR3 sequences, 20% to 25% seen once. V trimming: 5 bases; J trimming: 6 bases; junction bases outside the gene matches: 11. Germline CDR1 DFQATT, CDR2 SNEGSKA (reference sequence). CDR3 length: 15 residues. The same specimen was also included in a second study, on T cells expressing NK-cell markers. From that paper: All TCR beta repertoires analysed originated from sorted CD3+CD56+NKG2C+, CD3+CD56+NKG2C- and CD3+CD56-NKG2C+ T cells.

The sample taken for sequencing was PBMCs. This receptor was identified in a young woman in good health. The chain has TRBV20-1 and TRBJ2-1; 9 positions agree with TRBD2. The CDR3 loop reads CSAHHLAGDGNEQFF. The CDR3 DNA sequence: TGCAGTGCTCACCACTTAGCGGGAGATGGCAATGAGCAGTTCTTC.